This TCR beta chain was identified during a study of cytomegalovirus exposure and HLA in healthy donors (dated by TCRdb to about 2017). The study in broad terms: According to an earlier analysis of a few hundred of the donors, 150 million to 200 million T cells yielded 100 million or so unique TCR beta sequences and approximately 300 Gb of sequence data. A later genetic analysis used genome-wide SNP genotypes for about 60% of the 666 donors, treating that subset as a discovery cohort. Roughly 5 DR-DQ haplotypes were handled as single units for association and clustering because linkage in the cohort was strong. A separate validation cohort of 90 to 150 different subjects was used in addition to the approximately 700-subject first cohort. The aim of the study was to test whether cataloging public T cell receptors could identify signatures of past pathogen exposure. The study combined high-throughput TCR immunosequencing, statistical association of individual TCRs with disease status, and machine learning to predict cytomegalovirus infection status. Approximately 330 gigabases of sequencing data and about 92 million unique TCR sequences made up an early release that covered 500 to 700 HLA-typed donors. Donor age, sex, ethnicity and CMV serostatus were compiled alongside the repertoire data. The number of donors typed differed by locus, with roughly 629-640 for A, B, C, DRB1 and DQB1, more than 500 for DQA1, 606 for DPA1, and approximately 470 for DPB1. The later analysis used no new phenotypic data to find candidate immune exposures, relying instead on TCR beta sequences and their occurrence across donors. Of the roughly 400 genotyped donors, over 70% fell in the genetic ancestry cluster associated with self-reported Caucasian donors. Every discovery cohort repertoire had been produced on one sequencing platform. An earlier analysis of approximately 630 of the donors applied high-throughput TCR beta sequencing to assess whether each TCR beta V gene segment acted as functional or pseudogenic. A later analysis re-analyzed previously published TCR beta repertoires from 666 donors and added high-resolution HLA genotyping to study TCR occurrence patterns. HLA typing covered class I and class II loci at four-digit resolution. On average, 235,054 unique TCR beta nucleotide sequences were sequenced per donor among some 430 genotyped donors of the cohort, with 15% to 20% of those sequences being non-productive. The study used immunosequencing to profile the T cell repertoires of 666 subjects and linked those repertoires to cytomegalovirus serostatus. Study-level results and caveats: About 17 rarely observed V segments, including chromosome 9 orphons, were excluded from the earlier analysis of some 590 of the donors because counts were too low. In this cohort, only TCR beta chains were sequenced, and detectable features were limited by the absence of alpha or paired-chain data. A further reported finding was that TCR beta sequences accurately predicted the HLA-A and HLA-B alleles for most subjects in the first cohort. Because some donors lacked HLA typing at each locus, the association tests relied only on the typed subset. An association between a missense DCLRE1C variant and V-gene and J-gene trimming of TCR beta chains was found in a later genetic analysis and replicated in an independent cohort. In vitro tests confirmed that a few of the cytomegalovirus-associated TCR beta chains recognize cytomegalovirus antigens. A later analysis found that HLA-associated TCR beta chains were more clonally expanded and had lower generation probabilities than equally common non-associated chains. In a later analysis, TCR association rates were found to vary across HLA loci, with the most associated TCRs seen for DRB1 alleles and the fewest for HLA-C alleles. Several of the top co-occurrence clusters appeared to be linked to parvovirus B19, influenza, CMV and Epstein-Barr virus, according to a later analysis. Linkage disequilibrium might explain the correlated functional status among segregating V segments, but an unknown experimental factor could not be excluded. According to the authors, the approach could potentially be generalized to other disease states and immunological phenotypes. In an earlier analysis of 587 of the donors, most TCR beta V segments appeared in productive rearrangements about 90% or about 30% of the time, broadly matching IMGT annotations. A later genetic analysis reported fewer N-insertions in productive TCRs among donors in an Asian-associated ancestry cluster than the 666-donor mean. Specific HLA alleles were associated with about 17,000 TCR beta sequences at a false discovery rate of 0.05 in a later analysis. A group of highly shared sequence variants was considered likely to be a technical artifact of the sequencing pipeline. Some IMGT-functional V segments, including TRBV6-2 and TRBV6-3, could not be told apart with the 87-base-pair reads, so those segments were excluded. According to a later analysis, most CMV-associated TCR beta chains appeared to be HLA-restricted, and the HLA associations seemed to be driven largely by CMV exposure. The classifier was reported to diagnose cytomegalovirus status with high specificity and sensitivity in both the original and validation cohorts. Sequencing depth was assumed to be roughly uniform across donors in the presence/absence analyses, though that assumption may not hold. Most TCR sequences were observed very rarely across donors, whereas some public TCRs were present in many individuals. The study listed 150 to 200 TCR beta chains as associated with cytomegalovirus. When HLA alleles, especially DR and DQ, strongly co-occurred, TCR associations were difficult to assign to individual alleles. Immune exposure information for the cohort was limited to CMV serostatus.

Library preparation was by the immunoSEQ multiplex PCR assay. For the multiplex PCR, a mixture combining 60 forward primers for TCR Vbeta segments and 13 reverse primers for TCR Jbeta segments was used. A multiplex PCR assay on genomic DNA amplified the CDR3 region of rearranged TCR beta genes. The Illumina HiSeq System was used to sequence the amplified TCR beta libraries as 87-base-pair reads. The authors' pipeline ran thus. In a later analysis, 70 million to 95 million unique TCR beta chains were counted across the approximately 670 repertoires, and approximately 11 million of these chains were shared by at least two donors. A nearest-neighbor algorithm error-corrected the raw reads and collapsed the reads into unique sequences, merging closely related sequences to remove PCR and sequencing errors. To assign V, D and J gene segments, CDR3 sequences were aligned to IMGT reference sequences. For a sequence to be retained, a match of at least six nucleotides to both a V gene segment and a J gene segment was required. Rearrangements were called productive when the CDR3 lacked stop codons and stayed in frame with V and J; all others were non-productive. Following IMGT convention, CDR3 was defined as the stretch from the second conserved V-encoded cysteine up to the conserved J-encoded phenylalanine. The earlier analysis of about 570 of the donors excluded any sequence lacking an unambiguous match to a single V gene segment. An earlier analysis of approximately 590 of the donors called V segments functional above 56.7% productive rearrangements and segregating when the between-donor standard deviation exceeded 5%. A statistical classification framework was developed to diagnose cytomegalovirus status using the catalog of TCR beta chain sequences. A later analysis assigned V and J genes by comparing TCR nucleotide sequences with IMGT/GENE-DB human TR gene sequences. A later analysis assigned CDR3 sequences and most-parsimonious VDJ recombination scenarios with the TCRdist pipeline. In a later analysis, each TCR beta chain was defined by its CDR3 amino acid sequence together with its V-gene family, and reads lacking a unique V-gene family were excluded. A later analysis removed 500 to 600 highly shared, low-generation-probability nucleotide sequences to deal with suspected cross-contamination and a sequencing artifact. A later analysis calculated a clonal expansion index for each public chain from normalized within-repertoire ranks of inferred template counts. Generation probabilities in a later analysis came from a VDJ recombination model fitted to out-of-frame rearrangements, and those results were checked against IGoR. A later analysis scored TCR-TCR, TCR-HLA and TCR-CMV co-occurrence with hypergeometric tests, applying a repertoire-size bias correction to TCR pairs. False discovery rates were estimated in a later analysis by permuting HLA or CMV assignments 20 times. A later analysis grouped co-occurring TCRs with DBSCAN, adding TCRdist sequence similarity when clustering within HLA-allele-positive subsets. Co-occurrence clustering excluded repertoires with fewer than 30,000 or more than 120,000 public chains, plus five with anomalous nucleotide sharing. The table comes from immuneACCESS by way of TCRdb, which keeps in-frame sequences with V and J called. Part of the clones is missing from these tables; in studies checked, under half for an unresolved V gene and the rest for unknown reasons. The DNA gave D and trimming, while V, J and clone size come from that table. Present in this sample are some 150,000 clones, roughly 76% of which were seen just once. The ten top clones hold around 14% of the sample.

For this clone: No cognate antigen has been identified for it. The input lacks base qualities; no much larger clone sits a single base away.

As encoded in the germline V gene, CDR1 is SGHRS while CDR2 is YFSETQ. The CDR3 goes from the cysteine to the phenylalanine over 11 residues. The only DNA kept is the CDR3, 33 bases in frame from the first base. The V and J ends are trimmed by 2 bases and 10 bases, leaving 7 bases between them. The cohort was made up of about 670 healthy bone marrow donors. At the time of sampling, every cohort member was nominally healthy, though immune exposures that went unrecorded were likely present. The donor was CMV seronegative and belonged to the group of 352 seronegative cohort members. A peripheral blood sample was collected from each donor, and TCR beta sequencing was performed on peripheral blood mononuclear cells. Genomic DNA extraction from the blood cell samples was performed with the Qiagen DNeasy Blood Extraction Kit.

Recombination connected TRBV5-1 to TRBJ2-1, with TRBD2 tentatively as D gene (5 bases match). The sequenced material came from PBMCs. The sequence came from a woman in her 50s in good health and CMV-seronegative. The CDR3 amino acid sequence is: CASSFTGEQFF. The sequenced DNA is TGCGCCAGCAGCTTTACGGGGGAGCAGTTCTTC.